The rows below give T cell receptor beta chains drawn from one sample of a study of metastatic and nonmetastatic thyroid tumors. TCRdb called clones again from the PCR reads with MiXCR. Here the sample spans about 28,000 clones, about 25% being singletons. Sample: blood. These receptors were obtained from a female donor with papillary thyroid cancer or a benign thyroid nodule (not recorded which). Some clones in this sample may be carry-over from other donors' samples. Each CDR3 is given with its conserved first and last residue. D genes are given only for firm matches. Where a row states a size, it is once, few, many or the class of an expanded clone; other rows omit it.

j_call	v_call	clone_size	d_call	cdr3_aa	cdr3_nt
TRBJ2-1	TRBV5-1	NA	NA	CASSFNGGRRNEQFF	TGCGCCAGCAGCTTTAATGGCGGGCGGCGGAATGAGCAGTTCTTC
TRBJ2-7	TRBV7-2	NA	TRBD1	CASSPTGIHEQYF	TGTGCCAGCAGCCCGACAGGGATCCACGAGCAGTACTTC
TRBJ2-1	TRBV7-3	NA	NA	CASSVLANKVQFF	TGTGCCAGCAGCGTATTAGCGAACAAAGTGCAGTTCTTC
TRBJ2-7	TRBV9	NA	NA	CASSYDGRWLYEQYF	TGTGCCAGCAGCTATGATGGCAGGTGGCTATACGAGCAGTACTTC
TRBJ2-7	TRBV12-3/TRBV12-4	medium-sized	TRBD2	CASSFVAGAVYEQYF	TGTGCCAGCAGTTTCGTAGCGGGAGCTGTATACGAGCAGTACTTC
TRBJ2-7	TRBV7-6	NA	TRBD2	CAISERTSGVYEQYF	TGTGCCATCAGCGAACGGACTAGCGGAGTTTACGAGCAGTACTTC
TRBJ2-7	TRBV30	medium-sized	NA	CAWTAESSYEQYF	TGTGCCTGGACGGCAGAAAGTTCCTACGAGCAGTACTTC
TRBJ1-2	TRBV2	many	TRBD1	CASEGQARRGYTF	TGTGCCAGCGAAGGACAGGCTAGGCGGGGCTACACCTTC
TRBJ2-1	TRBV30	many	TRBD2	CAWINGRIVLAGVYNEQFF	TGTGCCTGGATTAATGGTCGAATCGTCTTAGCGGGGGTATACAATGAGCAGTTCTTC
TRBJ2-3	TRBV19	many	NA	CASSSQDSLDTQYF	TGTGCCAGTTCCTCCCAGGACAGTTTAGATACGCAGTATTTT
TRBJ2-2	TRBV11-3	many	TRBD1	CASSSGQVVGELFF	TGTGCCAGCAGCTCGGGACAGGTGGTCGGGGAGCTGTTTTTT
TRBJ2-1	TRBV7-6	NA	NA	CASSLEWGGYNEQFF	TGTGCCAGCAGCTTAGAATGGGGCGGATACAATGAGCAGTTCTTC
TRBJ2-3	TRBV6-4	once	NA	CASSQGVADTETHYF	TGTGCCAGCAGTCAGGGAGTAGCGGACACAGAGACGCATTATTTT
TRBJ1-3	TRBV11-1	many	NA	CASSFSAVGIGNTIYF	TGTGCCAGCAGCTTTTCGGCAGTCGGGATTGGAAACACCATATATTTT
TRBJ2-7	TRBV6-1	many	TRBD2	CATRDGAGGPEQYF	TGTGCCACCCGGGATGGGGCGGGAGGGCCCGAGCAGTACTTC
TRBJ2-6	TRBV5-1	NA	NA	CASSYLGGEGTGANVLTF	TGCGCCAGCAGCTACCTAGGTGGTGAGGGGACTGGGGCCAACGTCCTGACTTTC
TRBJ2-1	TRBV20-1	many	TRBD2	CSARTWTSVSSNEQFF	TGCAGTGCTAGGACCTGGACTAGCGTATCGTCCAATGAGCAGTTCTTC
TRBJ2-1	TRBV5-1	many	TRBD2	CASYGTSGRAVNEQFF	TGCGCCAGCTACGGGACTAGCGGGAGGGCCGTCAATGAGCAGTTCTTC
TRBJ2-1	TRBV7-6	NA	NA	CASILNNEQSF	TGTGCCAGCATCCTGAACAATGAGCAGTCCTTC
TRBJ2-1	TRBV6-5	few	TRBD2	CASSYGLAGGYNEQFF	TGTGCCAGCAGTTACGGTCTAGCGGGGGGGTACAATGAGCAGTTCTTC
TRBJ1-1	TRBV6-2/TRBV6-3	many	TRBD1	CASSRRTGQGNTEAFF	TGTGCCAGCAGTCGACGGACAGGCCAGGGGAACACTGAAGCTTTCTTT
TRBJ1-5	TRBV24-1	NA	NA	CATSYFTGAEGNQPQHF	TGTGCCACCAGTTATTTTACAGGTGCTGAGGGCAATCAGCCCCAGCATTTT
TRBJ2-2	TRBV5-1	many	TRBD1	CASSLQQGANTGELFF	TGCGCCAGCAGCTTACAGCAGGGGGCGAACACCGGGGAGCTGTTTTTT
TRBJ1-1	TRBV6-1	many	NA	CASSDGAGGTEAFF	TGTGCCAGCAGTGACGGGGCGGGTGGCACTGAAGCTTTCTTT
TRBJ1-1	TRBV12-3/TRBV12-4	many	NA	CASSLDTGEYTEAFF	TGTGCCAGCAGTTTAGATACGGGGGAATACACTGAAGCTTTCTTT
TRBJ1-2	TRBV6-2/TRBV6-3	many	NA	CASSHINYGYTF	TGTGCCAGCAGTCACATCAACTATGGCTACACCTTC
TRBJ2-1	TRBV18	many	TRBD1	CASSLGQGHNEQFF	TGTGCCAGCTCACTAGGACAGGGACACAATGAGCAGTTCTTC
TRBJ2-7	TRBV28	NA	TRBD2	CASSFFTGGTYEQYF	TGTGCCAGCAGCTTCTTCACGGGAGGGACCTACGAGCAGTACTTC
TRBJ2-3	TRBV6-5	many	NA	CASSYGDGSTDTQYF	TGTGCCAGCAGTTACGGGGACGGTAGCACAGATACGCAGTATTTT
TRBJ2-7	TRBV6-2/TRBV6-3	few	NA	CASSYSNSVGQTYEQYF	TGTGCCAGCAGTTACTCAAATTCGGTCGGACAGACCTACGAGCAGTACTTC
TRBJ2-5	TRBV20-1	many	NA	CSAGRGSGETQYF	TGCAGTGCGGGACGGGGGTCCGGAGAGACCCAGTACTTC
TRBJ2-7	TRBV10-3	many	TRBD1	CATTGDLYEQYF	TGTGCCACCACAGGGGACCTCTACGAGCAGTACTTC
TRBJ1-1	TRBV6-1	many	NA	CASRRDSTEAFF	TGTGCCAGCAGACGCGACAGCACTGAAGCTTTCTTT
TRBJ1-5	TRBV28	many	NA	CASSLGFQPQHF	TGTGCCAGCAGTCTAGGGTTTCAGCCCCAGCATTTT
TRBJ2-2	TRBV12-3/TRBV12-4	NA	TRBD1	CVSIPTGTGGFGELFF	TGTGTCAGCATTCCCACCGGGACAGGGGGGTTTGGGGAGCTGTTTTTT
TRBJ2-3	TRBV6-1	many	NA	CASSPGDFSTDTQYF	TGTGCCAGCAGTCCGGGCGACTTCAGCACAGATACGCAGTATTTT
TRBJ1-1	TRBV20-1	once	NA	CRARDPQGYTGAFF	TGCAGAGCTAGAGACCCCCAGGGTTATACTGGAGCTTTCTTT
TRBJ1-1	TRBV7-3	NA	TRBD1	CASSAKTGQLFTEAFF	TGTGCCAGCAGCGCCAAGACAGGGCAATTGTTCACTGAAGCTTTCTTT
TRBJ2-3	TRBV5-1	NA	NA	CASSFGGTRATRTDTQYF	TGCGCCAGCAGCTTTGGTGGGACCAGGGCGACTAGAACAGATACGCAGTATTTT
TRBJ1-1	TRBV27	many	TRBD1	CASSTAGGENTEAFF	TGTGCCAGCAGTACAGCAGGGGGCGAGAACACTGAAGCTTTCTTT
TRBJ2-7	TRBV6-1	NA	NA	CASSTEVLVPYEQYF	TGTGCCAGCAGTACAGAGGTACTGGTACCCTACGAGCAGTACTTC
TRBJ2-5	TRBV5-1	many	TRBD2	CASSEGAGGPRETQYF	TGCGCCAGCAGCGAAGGAGCGGGAGGGCCCAGAGAGACCCAGTACTTC
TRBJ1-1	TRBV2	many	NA	CASEEGGLNTEAFF	TGTGCCAGCGAGGAAGGGGGGCTGAACACTGAAGCTTTCTTT
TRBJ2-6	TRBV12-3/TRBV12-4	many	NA	CASSPDGSGANVLTF	TGTGCCAGCAGCCCGGACGGCTCTGGGGCCAACGTCCTGACTTTC
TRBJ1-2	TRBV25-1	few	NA	CASIHRLSYGYTF	TGTGCCAGCATCCACCGGTTGTCGTATGGCTACACCTTC
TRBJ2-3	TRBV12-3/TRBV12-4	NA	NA	CASTDSGRSTDMQYF	TGTGCCAGCACTGATAGCGGTAGAAGCACAGATATGCAGTATTTT
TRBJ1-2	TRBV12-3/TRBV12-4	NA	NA	CASSPVEGESYGYTF	TGTGCCAGCAGTCCAGTCGAAGGGGAGAGCTATGGCTACACCTTC
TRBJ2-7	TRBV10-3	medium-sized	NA	CAIRDNREEYF	TGTGCCATCAGGGACAACAGGGAGGAGTACTTC
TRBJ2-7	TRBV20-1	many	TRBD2	CSASPLAGGYEQYF	TGCAGTGCTTCCCCGCTAGCGGGGGGCTACGAGCAGTACTTC
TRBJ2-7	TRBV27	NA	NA	CASSLGLLYEQYF	TGTGCCAGTAGTTTAGGGCTACTCTACGAGCAGTACTTC
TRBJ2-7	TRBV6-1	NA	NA	CASRALAGGSYEQYF	TGTGCCAGCAGGGCACTAGCAGGAGGCTCCTACGAGCAGTACTTC
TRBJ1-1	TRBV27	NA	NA	CASRSQGPRGNTEAFF	TGTGCCAGCAGGTCCCAGGGGCCCCGGGGTAACACTGAAGCTTTCTTT
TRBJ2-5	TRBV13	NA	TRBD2	CASSAPLGLAGPMIQETQYF	TGTGCCAGCAGCGCCCCCCTGGGACTAGCGGGACCAATGATACAAGAGACACAGTACTTC
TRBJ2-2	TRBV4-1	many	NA	CASSQARRELFF	TGCGCCAGCAGCCAAGCCCGGCGGGAGCTGTTTTTT
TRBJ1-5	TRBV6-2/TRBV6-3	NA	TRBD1	CAGSLGQSDNQTQHF	TGTGCCGGCAGTTTGGGACAGTCAGACAATCAGACCCAGCATTTT
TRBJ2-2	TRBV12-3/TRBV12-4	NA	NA	CDSSWSITGELFF	TGTGACAGCAGTTGGTCAATTACGGGGGAGCTGTTCTTT
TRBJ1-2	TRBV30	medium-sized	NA	CAWRTGRFYGYTF	TGTGCCTGGAGGACGGGACGCTTCTATGGCTACACCTTC